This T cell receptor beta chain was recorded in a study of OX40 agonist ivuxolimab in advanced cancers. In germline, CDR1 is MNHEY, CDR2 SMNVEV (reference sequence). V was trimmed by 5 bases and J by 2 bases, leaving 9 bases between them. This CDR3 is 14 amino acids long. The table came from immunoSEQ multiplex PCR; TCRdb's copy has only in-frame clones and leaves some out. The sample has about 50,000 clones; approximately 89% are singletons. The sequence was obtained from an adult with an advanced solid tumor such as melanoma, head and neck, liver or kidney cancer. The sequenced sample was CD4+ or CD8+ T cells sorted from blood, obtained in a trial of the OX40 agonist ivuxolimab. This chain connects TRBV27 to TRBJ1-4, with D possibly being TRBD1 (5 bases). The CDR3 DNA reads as TGTGCCAGCAGTCCCCGGGGGACTAATGAAAAACTGTTTTTT. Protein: CASSPRGTNEKLFF.